The rows below give T cell receptor beta chains drawn from one sample of a study of human T cells and chemical hapten exposure. One entry per CDR3 protein results from TCRdb running MiXCR on the RACE reads. The sample consists of some 200,000 distinct CDR3 sequences, around 30% of them appearing once. The source was whole blood, collected in connection with sensitization to the hapten diphenylcyclopropenone (DPC). The receptors were sampled from a woman younger than 45 with alopecia areata. Some clones in this sample may be carry-over from other donors' samples. CDR3s include the opening cysteine and the closing phenylalanine or tryptophan. The order of the fields is V gene, J gene, CDR3 protein.

>TRBV20-1|TRBJ2-7
CSASEDYEQYF
>TRBV9|TRBJ1-6
CASSVGGQLYNSPLHF
>TRBV6-5|TRBJ1-6
CASTLTGTMNSPLHF
>TRBV20-1|TRBJ2-3
CSARDGAESTDTQYF
>TRBV7-8|TRBJ1-2
CASTPTDREVSGGYTF
>TRBV4-3|TRBJ2-2
CASSSQGAGTGELFF
>TRBV7-2|TRBJ2-4
CASSLARAKNIQYF
>TRBV6-5|TRBJ2-1
CASSYSGGGLYNEQFF
>TRBV6-2/TRBV6-3|TRBJ2-7
CASTRTGSSYEQYF
>TRBV28|TRBJ2-7
CASSLSFAGTGYEQYF
>TRBV20-1|TRBJ2-5
CSAIGGRETQYF
>TRBV9|TRBJ2-1
CASSGGALDEQFF
>TRBV4-2|TRBJ2-3
CASSQERTSGEIRTDTQYF
>TRBV20-1|TRBJ2-2
CSASSYRTDFTGELFF
>TRBV2|TRBJ2-2
CASSEARSTGELFF